Reported below is one T cell receptor beta chain. The assay was immunoSEQ multiplex PCR, and TCRdb's table has in-frame clones only and misses some. The sample holds 130,000 or so clones, roughly nine tenths seen once. The data are from a study of blood T cell repertoires in COVID-19. The germline V gene encodes CDR1 MDHEN and CDR2 SYDVKM. V lost 7 bases and J 4 bases, leaving 17 bases between the germline ends. The CDR3 spans 15 residues. This clonotype was sampled from a man between 65 and 80 years old with active or convalescent COVID-19. The rearrangement joins TRBV28 to TRBJ2-1; D may be TRBD2 (6 bases). The sequenced material came from peripheral blood. The CDR3 loop reads CASMGYERAYNEQFF. The CDR3 region has the DNA TGTGCCAGCATGGGGTATGAGCGGGCTTACAATGAGCAGTTCTTC.